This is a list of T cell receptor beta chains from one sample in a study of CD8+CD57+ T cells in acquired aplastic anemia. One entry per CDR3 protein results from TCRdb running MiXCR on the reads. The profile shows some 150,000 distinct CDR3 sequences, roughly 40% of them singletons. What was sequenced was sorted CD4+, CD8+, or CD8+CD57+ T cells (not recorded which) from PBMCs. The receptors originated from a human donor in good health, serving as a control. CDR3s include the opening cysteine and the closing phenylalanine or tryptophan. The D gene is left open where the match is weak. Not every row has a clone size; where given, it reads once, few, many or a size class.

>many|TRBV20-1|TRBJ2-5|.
TGCAGTGCCCCCCGGGGTAGCGGCCTGAGAGAGACCCAGTACTTC
CSAPRGSGLRETQYF
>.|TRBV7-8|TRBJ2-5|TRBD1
TGTGCCAGCAGCTTACAGGGGGCATGGGAGACCCAGTACTTC
CASSLQGAWETQYF
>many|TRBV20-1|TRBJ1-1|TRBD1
TGCAGTGCTATGACAGGGCAAAGAAAAGCTTTCTTT
CSAMTGQRKAFF
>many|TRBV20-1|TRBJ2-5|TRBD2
TGCAGTGCTTCCCCTTCCATCCTAGCGGGGGCGGCGGAGACCCAGTACTTC
CSASPSILAGAAETQYF
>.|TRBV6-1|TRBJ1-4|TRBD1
TGTGCCAGCAGACACCGGGACAGGGGAGGTGAAAAACTGTTTTTT
CASRHRDRGGEKLFF
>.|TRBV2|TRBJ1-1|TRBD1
TGTGCCAGCATCCGGGACAGGATGAACACTGAAGCTTTCTTT
CASIRDRMNTEAFF
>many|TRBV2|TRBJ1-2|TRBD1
TGTGCCAGCAGTGAAGCCAGGGGGGATGGCTACACCTTC
CASSEARGDGYTF
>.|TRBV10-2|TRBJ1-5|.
TGTGCCAGCAGTTTAGTCGGCCACGGGGCCGAGCCCCAGCATTTT
CASSLVGHGAEPQHF
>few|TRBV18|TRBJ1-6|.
TGTGCCAGCTCACCAGGGGTGAATTCACCCCTCCACTTT
CASSPGVNSPLHF
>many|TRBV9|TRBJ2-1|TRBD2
TGTGCCAGCAGCGTTACTAGCGGGTCCTACAATGAGCAGTTCTTC
CASSVTSGSYNEQFF
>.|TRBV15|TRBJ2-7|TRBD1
TGTGCCACCAGCACTCCGGGACAGGTCTACGAGCAGTACTTC
CATSTPGQVYEQYF
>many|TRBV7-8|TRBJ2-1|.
TGTGCCAGCAGCTTATCCAACCATAGATACAATGAGCAGTTCTTC
CASSLSNHRYNEQFF
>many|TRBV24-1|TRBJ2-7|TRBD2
TGTGCCACCAGTGACCCCCTAGCGGATTCCTACGAGCAGTACTTC
CATSDPLADSYEQYF
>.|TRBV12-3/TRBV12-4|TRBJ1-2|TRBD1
TGTGCCAGCAGTGCCGGACAGGGATTAAGCTACACCTTC
CASSAGQGLSYTF
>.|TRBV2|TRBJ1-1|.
TGTGCCAGTAGCCGAACCGGGCAGTTGAACACTGAAGCTTCCTTT
CASSRTGQLNTEASF
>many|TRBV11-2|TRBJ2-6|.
TGTGCCAGCAGCTTAGGATGGGCTCCCGGGGCCAACGTCCTGACTTTC
CASSLGWAPGANVLTF
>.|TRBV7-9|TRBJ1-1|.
TGTGCCAGCAGACAAGGGGGGGGGGAGATGAACACTGAAGCTTTCTTT
CASRQGGGEMNTEAFF
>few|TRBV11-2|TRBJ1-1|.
TGTGCCAGCAGCCCAGGGCGGGGCAGACTCATGAACACTGAAGCTTTCTTT
CASSPGRGRLMNTEAFF
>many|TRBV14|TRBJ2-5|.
TGTGCCAGCAGCCTCTATAGTGGGACCCAGTACTTC
CASSLYSGTQYF
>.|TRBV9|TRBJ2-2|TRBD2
TGTGCCAGCAGCTTTAGGACTAGCCTCGGGGAGCTGTTTTTT
CASSFRTSLGELFF
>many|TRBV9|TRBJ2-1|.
TGTGCCAGCAGAGCCGACCTTCGGATTGGTGAGCAGTTCTTC
CASRADLRIGEQFF
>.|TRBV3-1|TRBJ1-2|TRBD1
TGTGCCAGCAGCCCTACAGGGGCAGGGTATGGCTACACCTTC
CASSPTGAGYGYTF
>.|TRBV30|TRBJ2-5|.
TGTGCCTGGAGTGTAGGGGGGTCGGCGGAGACCCAGTACTTC
CAWSVGGSAETQYF
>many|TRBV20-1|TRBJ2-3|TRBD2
TGCAGTGCTAGAAAAAAGCGGGGAAGCACAGATACGCAGTATTTT
CSARKKRGSTDTQYF
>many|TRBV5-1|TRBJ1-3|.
TGCGCCAGCAGCTTGGAGAATCCCACAGGGTCCGGAAACACCATATATTTT
CASSLENPTGSGNTIYF
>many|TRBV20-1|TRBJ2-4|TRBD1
TGCAGTGCTAGGACAGGGGGTGTCAACATTCAGTACTTC
CSARTGGVNIQYF